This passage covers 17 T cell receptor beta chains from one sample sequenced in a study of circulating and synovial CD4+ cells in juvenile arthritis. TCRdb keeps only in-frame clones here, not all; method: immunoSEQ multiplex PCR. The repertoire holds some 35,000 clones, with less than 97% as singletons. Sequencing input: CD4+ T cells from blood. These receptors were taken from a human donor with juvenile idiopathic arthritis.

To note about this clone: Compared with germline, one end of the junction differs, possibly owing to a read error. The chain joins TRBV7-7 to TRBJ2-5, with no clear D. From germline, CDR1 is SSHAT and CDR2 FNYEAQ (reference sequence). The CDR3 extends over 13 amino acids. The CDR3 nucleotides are TGTGCTAGCAGCTTAGGAGAAAAAGAGACCCAGTACTTC. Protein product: CASSLGEKETQYF.

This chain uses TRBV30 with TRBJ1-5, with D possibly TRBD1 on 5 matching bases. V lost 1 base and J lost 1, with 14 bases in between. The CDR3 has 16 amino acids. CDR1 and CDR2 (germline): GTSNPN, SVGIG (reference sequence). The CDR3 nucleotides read TGTGCCTGGAGTGAAGGGGTGGGAGGGAGCAATCAGCCCCAGCATTTT. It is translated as CAWSEGVGGSNQPQHF.

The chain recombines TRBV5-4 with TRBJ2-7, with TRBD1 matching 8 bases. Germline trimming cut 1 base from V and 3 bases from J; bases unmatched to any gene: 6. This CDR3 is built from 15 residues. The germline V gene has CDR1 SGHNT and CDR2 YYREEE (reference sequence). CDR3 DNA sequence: TGTGCCAGCAGCTTGCCGGGACAGGACCTCTACGAGCAGTACTTC. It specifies CASSLPGQDLYEQYF.

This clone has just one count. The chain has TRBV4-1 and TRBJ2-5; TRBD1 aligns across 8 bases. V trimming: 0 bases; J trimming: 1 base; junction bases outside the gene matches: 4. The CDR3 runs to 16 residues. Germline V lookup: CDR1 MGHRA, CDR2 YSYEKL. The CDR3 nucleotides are TGCGCCAGCAGCCAAGACCGGGACAGGCGCCAAGAGACCCAGTACTTC. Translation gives CASSQDRDRRQETQYF.

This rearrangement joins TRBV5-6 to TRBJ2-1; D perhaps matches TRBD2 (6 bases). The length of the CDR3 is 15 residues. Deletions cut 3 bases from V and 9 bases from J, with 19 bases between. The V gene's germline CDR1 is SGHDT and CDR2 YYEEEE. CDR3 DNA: TGTGCCAGCAGCTCCCCGGGACTGTTGTACGGTGAGCAGTTCTTC. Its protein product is CASSSPGLLYGEQFF.

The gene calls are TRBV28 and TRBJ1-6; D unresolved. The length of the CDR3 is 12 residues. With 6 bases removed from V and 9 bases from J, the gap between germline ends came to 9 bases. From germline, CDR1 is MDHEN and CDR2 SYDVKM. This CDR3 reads CASRDPGSPLHF. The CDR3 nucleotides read TGTGCCAGCAGGGATCCGGGTTCACCCCTCCACTTT. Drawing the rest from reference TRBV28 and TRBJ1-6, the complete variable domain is DVKVTQSSRYLVKRTGEKVFLECVQDMDHENMFWYRQDPGLGLRLIYFSYDVKMKEKGDIPEGYSVSREKKERFSLILESASTNQTSMYLCASRDPGSPLHFGNGTRLTVT.

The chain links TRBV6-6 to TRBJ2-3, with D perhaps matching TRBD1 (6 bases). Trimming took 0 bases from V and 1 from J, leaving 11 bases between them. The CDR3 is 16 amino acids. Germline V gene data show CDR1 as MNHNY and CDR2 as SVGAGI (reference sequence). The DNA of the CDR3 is TGTGCCAGCAGTTACTCGAATGCAGGGGGCACAGATACGCAGTATTTT. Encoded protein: CASSYSNAGGTDTQYF.

CDR3 protein: CASSLLRGVDTQYF. The CDR3 coding sequence is TGTGCCAGCAGTTTATTAAGGGGCGTAGATACGCAGTATTTT. The chain carries TRBV28 and TRBJ2-3, with a tentative D call TRBD1 (5 bases). Trimming pared 1 base from V and 5 bases from J, leaving 10 bases between. The CDR3 consists of 14 residues. Germline CDR1 and CDR2: MDHEN and SYDVKM.

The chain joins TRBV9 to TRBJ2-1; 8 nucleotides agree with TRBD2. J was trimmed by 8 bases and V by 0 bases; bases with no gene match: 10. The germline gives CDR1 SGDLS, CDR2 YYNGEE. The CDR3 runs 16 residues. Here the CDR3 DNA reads TGTGCCAGCAGCGTAGGGCCCCTAAGCGGGGGCGATGAGCAGTTCTTC. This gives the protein CASSVGPLSGGDEQFF. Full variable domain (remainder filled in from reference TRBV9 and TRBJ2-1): DSGVTQTPKHLITATGQRVTLRCSPRSGDLSVYWYQQSLDQGLQFLIQYYNGEERAKGNILERFSAQQFPDLHSELNLSSLELGDSALYFCASSVGPLSGGDEQFFGPGTRLTVL.

CDR3 region: CASSDSKQGMNTEAFF. The CDR3 bases are TGTGCCAGCAGTGACTCGAAACAGGGGATGAACACTGAAGCTTTCTTT. J is TRBJ1-1 and V is TRBV6-4, with TRBD1 matching over 7 bases. This CDR3 is built from 16 residues. J gave up 0 bases and V 0 bases, and 4 bases lay outside the gene matches. Germline CDR1 MRHNA, CDR2 SNTAGT.

CDR3 sequence: CASSLGDRVATGELFF. CDR3 bases: TGCGCCAGCAGCTTGGGGGACAGGGTGGCCACCGGGGAGCTGTTTTTT. The chain links TRBV5-1 to TRBJ2-2, with TRBD1 matching 9 bases. With 0 bases clipped from V and 4 bases from J, the junction kept 4 bases outside the gene matches. This CDR3 is 16 amino acids long. Germline V CDR1 and CDR2: SGHRS, YFSETQ.

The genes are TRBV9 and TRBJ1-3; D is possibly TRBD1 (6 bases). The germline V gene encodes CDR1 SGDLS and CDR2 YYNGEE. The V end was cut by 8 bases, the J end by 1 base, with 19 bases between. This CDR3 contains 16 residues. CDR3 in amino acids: CARSPSTGASGNTIYF. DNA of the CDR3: TGTGCCAGAAGCCCATCGACAGGCGCATCTGGAAACACCATATATTTT.

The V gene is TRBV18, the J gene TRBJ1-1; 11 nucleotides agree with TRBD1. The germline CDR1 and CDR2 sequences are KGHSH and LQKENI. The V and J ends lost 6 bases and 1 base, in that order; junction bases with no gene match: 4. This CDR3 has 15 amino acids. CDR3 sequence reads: CASSTDRGPNTEAFF. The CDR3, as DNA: TGTGCCAGCTCCACGGACAGGGGGCCGAACACTGAAGCTTTCTTT.

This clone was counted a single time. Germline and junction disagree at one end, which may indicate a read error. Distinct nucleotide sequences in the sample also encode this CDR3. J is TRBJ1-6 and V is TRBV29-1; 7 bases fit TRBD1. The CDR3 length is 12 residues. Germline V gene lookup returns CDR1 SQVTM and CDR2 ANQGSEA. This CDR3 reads CSAGTDNSPLHF. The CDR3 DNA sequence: TGCAGCGCCGGGACAGATAATTCCCCCCTCCACTTT. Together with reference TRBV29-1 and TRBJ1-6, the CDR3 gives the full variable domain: SAVISQKPSRDICQRGTSLTIQCQVDSQVTMMFWYRQQPGQSLTLIATANQGSEATYESGFVIDKFPISRPNLTFSTLTVSNMSPEDSSIYLCSAGTDNSPLHFGNGTRLTVT.

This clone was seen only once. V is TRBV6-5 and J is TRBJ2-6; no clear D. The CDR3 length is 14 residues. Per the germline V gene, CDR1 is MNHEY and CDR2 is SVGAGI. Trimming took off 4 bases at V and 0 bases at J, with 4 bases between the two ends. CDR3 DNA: TGTGCCAGCAGTTTCCTCTCTGGGGCCAACGTCCTGACTTTC. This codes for CASSFLSGANVLTF.

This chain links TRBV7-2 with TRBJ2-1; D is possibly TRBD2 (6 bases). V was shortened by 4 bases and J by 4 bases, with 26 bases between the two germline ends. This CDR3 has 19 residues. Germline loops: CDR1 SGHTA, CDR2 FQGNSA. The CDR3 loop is CASSSQMGYGVGGYNEQFF. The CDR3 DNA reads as TGTGCCAGCAGCTCACAAATGGGGTATGGGGTAGGAGGGTACAATGAGCAGTTCTTC.

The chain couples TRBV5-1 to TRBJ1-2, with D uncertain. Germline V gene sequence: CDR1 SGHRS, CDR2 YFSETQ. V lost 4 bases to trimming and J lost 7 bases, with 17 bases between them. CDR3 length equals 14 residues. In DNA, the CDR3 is TGCGCCAGCAGCCTCGTTACGGAGCTAGGTGGCTACACCTTC. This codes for CASSLVTELGGYTF. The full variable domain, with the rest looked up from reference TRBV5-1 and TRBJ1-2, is KAGVTQTPRYLIKTRGQQVTLSCSPISGHRSVSWYQQTPGQGLQFLFEYFSETQRNKGNFPGRFSGRQFSNSRSEMNVSTLELGDSALYLCASSLVTELGGYTFGSGTRLTVV.